This TCR beta chain appears in the sequencing data of a study of cytomegalovirus exposure and HLA in healthy donors. Study-wide results and limits: The authors listed around 150 TCR beta chains as cytomegalovirus-associated. Confirmation was obtained in vitro that a few CMV-associated chains are specific for CMV antigens. Later work found that TCR association rates differed between HLA loci; DRB1 had the most and HLA-C the fewest. Follow-up analysis later connected one missense variant in DCLRE1C with trimming of TCR beta V- and J-genes.

Primers for the PCR totalled 60 Vbeta and 13 Jbeta. The table came from immunoSEQ multiplex PCR; TCRdb's copy has only in-frame clones and leaves some out. In the table there are 100,000 or so clones, approximately 74% of which are singletons. Germline CDR1 is LNHDA and CDR2 is SQIVND (reference sequence). The CDR3 length is 17 residues. With 4 bases removed from V and 4 bases from J, the gap between germline ends came to 20 bases. Comment on this clone: Its antigen remains unknown.

The sequence was obtained from a woman aged 40 to 50 in good health and CMV-seronegative. V is TRBV19 and J is TRBJ1-3; D perhaps matches TRBD1 (6 bases). The specimen was PBMCs. CDR3 DNA sequence: TGTGCCAGTAGTAGCTCGGGACAATCCCTCGGAGGAAACACCATATATTTT. Protein product: CASSSSGQSLGGNTIYF.